This T cell receptor (beta chain) originates from a study of PD-1 blockade in mismatch repair-deficient tumors. CDR3 size: 13 residues. Germline CDR1 MGHRA, CDR2 YSYEKL. V was trimmed by 7 bases and J by 10 bases, leaving 17 bases between them. The data were produced by immunoSEQ multiplex PCR, yet TCRdb's version contains in-frame clones alone and is incomplete. The sample lists approximately 100,000 clones, 82% occurring once. The chain carries TRBV4-1 and TRBJ2-1; unclear D gene. The sample consisted of peripheral blood, taken around 8 months after starting pembrolizumab. The clonotype originates from an adult with mismatch repair-deficient cancer. CDR3 nucleotides: TGCGCCAGCACGGGTGAGTGGCCGATAGAGCAGTTCTTC. Translated, it gives CASTGEWPIEQFF.